These 20 T cell receptor beta chains came from one sample sequenced in a study of cytotoxic CD8 clonotypes in ibrutinib-treated CLL. Profiled with immunoSEQ multiplex PCR; TCRdb holds only in-frame clones, not every one. The table records around 250,000 clones, 70% of them present only once. The starting material was PBMCs, obtained after 24 months of ibrutinib treatment. The origin of the receptors is a human donor with chronic lymphocytic leukemia.

The chain is built from TRBV5-1 and TRBJ2-7; maybe TRBD2 (5 bases). Germline CDR1 SGHRS, CDR2 YFSETQ. The CDR3 totals 14 residues. Trimming removed 1 base from V and 5 bases from J, with 13 bases in between. CDR3 region: CASSLQLARDEQYF. CDR3 coding DNA: TGCGCCAGCAGCTTGCAGCTAGCTAGGGACGAGCAGTACTTC.

V usage is TRBV5-8 and J usage is TRBJ1-5; 7 bases map to TRBD1. This CDR3 is built from 14 residues. V dropped 6 bases and J dropped 4; count of bases not matched to a gene: 7. Germline V gene lookup returns CDR1 SGHTS and CDR2 YDEGEE. CDR3 amino acids: CASNLGTVNQPQHF. The CDR3 DNA follows: TGTGCCAGCAACCTGGGGACAGTGAATCAGCCCCAGCATTTT. Combining the CDR3 with reference TRBV5-8 and TRBJ1-5 gives the whole variable domain EAGVTQSPTHLIKTRGQQATLRCSPISGHTSVYWYQQALGLGLQFLLWYDEGEERNRGNFPPRFSGRQFPNYSSELNVNALELEDSALYLCASNLGTVNQPQHFGDGTRLSIL.

The V call is TRBV29-1, the J call TRBJ2-3, with 10 positions matching TRBD2. Per germline, CDR1 SQVTM and CDR2 ANQGSEA. This CDR3 comprises 12 residues. With 5 bases clipped from V and 6 bases from J, the junction kept 2 bases outside the gene matches. CDR3 sequence (DNA): TGCAGCGTTCAAGCGGGGGGGGATACGCAGTATTTT. Its protein product is CSVQAGGDTQYF.

The chain has TRBV21-1 and TRBJ1-1. TRBV21-1 is annotated as a pseudogene. The CDR3 consists of 13 residues. The chain's CDR3 is CASSKEKTGEAFF. CDR3 nucleotide sequence: TGTGCCAGCAGCAAAGAGAAGACTGGTGAAGCTTTCTTT.

The chain uses TRBV5-1 and TRBJ2-1; 10 bases agree with TRBD2. With V trimmed by 2 bases and J by 7 bases, 6 bases remained unmatched. The germline V gene encodes CDR1 SGHRS and CDR2 YFSETQ. The CDR3 has 15 amino acids. Here the CDR3 reads CASSLGLAEANEQFF. CDR3 coding DNA: TGCGCCAGCAGCTTAGGACTAGCGGAAGCAAATGAGCAGTTCTTC.

The V call is TRBV19, the J call TRBJ2-1, with a weak D call TRBD1 (5 bases). CDR3 length: 15 amino acids. Germline lookup yields CDR1 LNHDA and CDR2 SQIVND (reference sequence). Between the trimmed V and J ends, which lost 1 base and 4 bases, there was a span of 11 bases. CDR3 in amino acids: CASSIGQTPYNEQFF. CDR3 nucleotides: TGTGCCAGTAGTATAGGACAGACACCTTACAATGAGCAGTTCTTC.

The chain combines TRBV7-3 with TRBJ2-2; D not certain. CDR3 length: 12 amino acids. CDR1 is SGHTA, CDR2 FQGTGA, per germline. The V gene lost 7 bases and the J gene lost 5 bases, with 8 bases spanning the gap. The CDR3 DNA follows: TGTGCCAGCACCCCGGTGACCGGGGAGCTGTTTTTT. Its protein product is CASTPVTGELFF.

The chain carries TRBV7-9 and TRBJ2-1; D gene uncertain. Germline CDR1 SEHNR, CDR2 FQNEAQ (reference sequence). This CDR3 contains 11 residues. V lost 2 bases and J 9 bases, leaving 5 bases between the germline ends. The CDR3 DNA reads TGTGCCAGCAGCTTATCGAGTGAGCAGTTCTTC. Its protein is CASSLSSEQFF.

In its sample, this clone was seen once. This chain joins TRBV19 and TRBJ1-2; weak D call: TRBD1 (6 bases). The germline V gene encodes CDR1 LNHDA and CDR2 SQIVND (reference sequence). Trimming took off 7 bases at V and 8 bases at J, with 11 bases between the two ends. The CDR3 contains 11 residues. CDR3 sequence (DNA): TGTGCCAGTACTCAGGGGACCGGCTACACCTTC. Its translation is CASTQGTGYTF.

Comment on this clone: Other nucleotide sequences from this sample produce the same CDR3. V gene TRBV19 combines with J gene TRBJ1-5, with TRBD1 identical over 8 bases. The trim removed 5 bases at V and 6 bases at J, leaving 6 bases unmatched. The CDR3 has 14 amino acids. Germline V gene data show CDR1 as LNHDA and CDR2 as SQIVND (reference sequence). The DNA for the CDR3 is TGTGCCAGTAGTCCCGGACAGGGCGGTCAGCCCCAGCATTTT. This codes for CASSPGQGGQPQHF.

This chain links TRBV10-2 with TRBJ2-7, with 8 bases identical to TRBD2. CDR1 is WSHSY and CDR2 is SAAADI in the germline V gene. Losses at the gene ends were 10 bases for V and 6 bases for J; bases not matched to a gene: 8. The CDR3 spans 12 residues. The CDR3 region is CATSSGSGEQYF. The CDR3 DNA sequence: TGCGCCACCTCAAGCGGGAGTGGCGAGCAGTACTTC.

This chain connects TRBV2 to TRBJ2-3, with D perhaps TRBD1 (5 bases). There are 12 residues in the CDR3. V was shortened by 5 bases and J by 3 bases, with 6 bases between the two germline ends. In germline, CDR1 is SNHLY, CDR2 FYNNEI. The CDR3 region is CASSSGTDTQYF. The CDR3 DNA reads as TGTGCCAGCAGTTCAGGGACAGATACGCAGTATTTT.

This sequence joins TRBV4-2 and TRBJ2-5, with 10 bases matching TRBD2. CDR1 and CDR2 from the germline V gene are LGHNA and YNFKEQ. The CDR3 has 16 residues. V lost 2 bases, J lost 4 bases, and 7 bases stayed unmatched. CDR3 DNA sequence: TGTGCCAGCAGCCAATCGCTAGCGGGAGATCGAGAGACCCAGTACTTC. The encoded protein is CASSQSLAGDRETQYF.

The chain combines TRBV7-9 with TRBJ1-1; tentatively, D is TRBD1 (6 bases). Germline CDR1 is SEHNR and CDR2 is FQNEAQ (reference sequence). The CDR3 covers 14 residues. Deletions cut 2 bases from V and 6 bases from J, with 13 bases between. In DNA form, the CDR3 reads TGTGCCAGCAGCTTAAAACAGGGAAAGGCTGAAGCTTTCTTT. This gives the protein CASSLKQGKAEAFF.

J is TRBJ1-2 and V is TRBV10-2, with D possibly being TRBD1 (6 bases). Per germline, CDR1 WSHSY and CDR2 SAAADI. V gave up 3 bases and J gave up 8 bases, with 13 bases separating them. The CDR3 spans 13 residues. The CDR3 nucleotides read TGCGCCAGCAGTGAACAGGACAGCCCGGGCTACACCTTC. Protein product: CASSEQDSPGYTF.

This clone has only a few counts. This chain joins TRBV5-1 and TRBJ1-1, with 9 bases lining up with TRBD1. Germline CDR1 is SGHRS and CDR2 is YFSETQ. The trim removed 4 bases at V and 0 bases at J, leaving 7 bases unmatched. The length of the CDR3 is 16 residues. The CDR3 DNA is TGCGCCAGCAGCACGGGACAGGGAACCATGAACACTGAAGCTTTCTTT. Translated: CASSTGQGTMNTEAFF.

This chain joins TRBV7-9 and TRBJ1-6; D not certain. In germline, CDR1 is SEHNR, CDR2 FQNEAQ (reference sequence). With 1 base removed from V and 8 bases from J, the gap between germline ends came to 3 bases. There are 12 residues in the CDR3. The CDR3 region has the DNA TGTGCCAGCAGCTTAGAAGATTCACCCCTCCACTTT. It is translated as CASSLEDSPLHF. Using reference TRBV7-9 and TRBJ1-6 for the parts outside the CDR3, the full variable domain is DTGVSQNPRHKITKRGQNVTFRCDPISEHNRLYWYRQTLGQGPEFLTYFQNEAQLEKSRLLSDRFSAERPKGSFSTLEIQRTEQGDSAMYLCASSLEDSPLHFGNGTRLTVT.

This clone turned up a few times. The CDR3 is CASSADSTYGYTF. The CDR3 nucleotides read TGCGCCAGCAGTGCAGATTCTACCTATGGCTACACCTTC. The V gene is TRBV10-2, the J gene TRBJ1-2; no clear D. The CDR3 spans 13 residues. With 4 bases removed from V and 4 bases from J, the gap between germline ends came to 10 bases. Germline CDR1 reads WSHSY; CDR2 reads SAAADI.

The chain is built from TRBV13 and TRBJ1-1; D perhaps matches TRBD1 (6 bases). Trimming left V 1 base short and J 0 bases short, with 6 bases between. CDR1 is PRHDT and CDR2 is FYEKMQ in the germline V gene (reference sequence). This CDR3 spans 14 amino acids. This CDR3 reads CASSLEGVNTEAFF. The CDR3 DNA follows: TGTGCCAGCAGCTTAGAGGGGGTGAACACTGAAGCTTTCTTT.

The V and J genes are TRBV7-9 and TRBJ2-5; D perhaps matches TRBD2 (5 bases). This CDR3 comprises 14 residues. The V gene's germline CDR1 is SEHNR and CDR2 FQNEAQ (reference sequence). The V end was cut by 2 bases, the J end by 4 bases, with 11 bases between. The CDR3 nucleotides read TGTGCCAGCAGCTTAATTCCAGGAGGAGAGACCCAGTACTTC. Translating gives CASSLIPGGETQYF.